The 12 T cell receptor beta chains presented below share a single source sample, sequenced in a study of blood T cell repertoires in COVID-19. Sequencing used immunoSEQ multiplex PCR; TCRdb keeps in-frame clones, though not all of them. The sample comprises about 250,000 clones, approximately 92% of which are singletons, and roughly 2.3% rests with the top ten. What was sequenced was PBMCs or T cells enriched from blood (not recorded which). Receptors were obtained from a woman aged 18-35 years who had recovered from COVID-19.

The chain couples TRBV14 to TRBJ2-3; D ambiguous. V was clipped by 0 bases and J by 6 bases, with 16 bases between them. The CDR3 has 16 residues. Germline CDR1 is SGHDN and CDR2 is FVKESK. Here the CDR3 reads CASSQDGAIFRDTQYF. The CDR3 nucleotides read TGTGCCAGCAGCCAAGATGGAGCCATCTTTCGGGATACGCAGTATTTT.

This clone was observed once. This rearrangement joins TRBV13 to TRBJ2-1; D gene ambiguous. V was clipped by 4 bases and J by 7 bases, with 11 bases between them. CDR1 is PRHDT and CDR2 is FYEKMQ in the germline V gene (reference sequence). This CDR3 contains 13 residues. Here the CDR3 DNA reads TGTGCCAGCAGCTCAGACTTTAGGAATGAGCAGTTCTTC. Translation: CASSSDFRNEQFF.

The chain employs TRBV21-1 and TRBJ1-2; the DNA was not used to check the table's D call, TRBD1. TRBV21-1 is labeled a pseudogene. The CDR3 is 13 residues long. CDR3 sequence reads: CASGYRGPYGYTF. CDR3 nucleotide sequence: TGTGCCAGCGGCTACAGGGGGCCCTATGGCTACACCTTC.

The genes are TRBV28 and TRBJ1-4, with D uncertain. This CDR3 has 13 amino acids. Germline V CDR1 and CDR2: MDHEN, SYDVKM. V lost 6 bases and J lost 7, with 12 bases in between. DNA for the CDR3: TGTGCCAGCAGATGGACTCTCGGTGAAAAACTGTTTTTT. This translates into CASRWTLGEKLFF.

The chain recombines TRBV25-1 with TRBJ1-1, with 10 bases identical to TRBD1. V dropped 7 bases and J dropped 8; count of bases not matched to a gene: 7. Per germline, CDR1 MGHDK and CDR2 SYGVNS. The CDR3 is 13 residues long. CDR3 sequence reads: CASTGTGATEAFF. The CDR3 DNA reads TGTGCCAGCACCGGGACAGGGGCCACCGAAGCTTTCTTT. Full variable domain (rest looked up from reference TRBV25-1 and TRBJ1-1): EADIYQTPRYLVIGTGKKITLECSQTMGHDKMYWYQQDPGMELHLIHYSYGVNSTEKGDLSSESTVSRIRTEHFPLTLESARPSHTSQYLCASTGTGATEAFFGQGTRLTVV.

J is TRBJ2-5 and V is TRBV3-1 (or the pseudogene TRBV3-2), with TRBD2 identical over 8 bases. Trimming at V came to 0 bases and at J to 1 base, leaving 7 bases not matched to a gene. CDR1 is LGHDT, CDR2 YNNKEL, per germline (reference sequence). The CDR3 sequence is 17 residues long. The chain's CDR3 is CASSQDLSLAGQETQYF. The CDR3 DNA reads as TGTGCCAGCAGCCAAGATCTTTCCCTAGCGGGCCAAGAGACCCAGTACTTC.

The CDR3 sequence is CASSLVPTGNQPQHF. The DNA of the CDR3 is TGTGCCAGCAGCTTAGTCCCGACAGGCAATCAGCCCCAGCATTTT. This rearrangement joins TRBV7-8 to TRBJ1-5; possible D gene TRBD1, 5 bases. The CDR3 is made up of 15 amino acids. The V end was cut by 1 base, the J end by 2 bases, with 9 bases between. Looked up from germline, CDR1 is SGHVS and CDR2 is FQNEAQ.

The chain couples TRBV10-3 to TRBJ1-2; D is unresolved. The CDR3 contains 13 residues. Trimming pared 2 bases from V and 4 bases from J, leaving 8 bases between. CDR1 ENHRY and CDR2 SYGVKD come from the germline V gene. CDR3 sequence (DNA): TGTGCCATCAGTGAGGAGGCAAGCTATGGCTACACCTTC. Its protein is CAISEEASYGYTF.

This clone was seen a handful of times. The V call is TRBV9, the J call TRBJ1-6, with a tentative D call TRBD1 (5 bases). This CDR3 has 15 residues. Per the germline V gene, CDR1 is SGDLS and CDR2 is YYNGEE. Trimming removed 3 bases from V and 0 bases from J, with 7 bases in between. The CDR3 loop reads CASSGQSSYNSPLHF. DNA for the CDR3: TGTGCCAGCAGCGGACAGAGCTCCTATAATTCACCCCTCCACTTT. Drawing the rest from reference TRBV9 and TRBJ1-6, the complete variable domain is DSGVTQTPKHLITATGQRVTLRCSPRSGDLSVYWYQQSLDQGLQFLIQYYNGEERAKGNILERFSAQQFPDLHSELNLSSLELGDSALYFCASSGQSSYNSPLHFGNGTRLTVT.

The rearrangement joins TRBV3-1 (or the pseudogene TRBV3-2) to TRBJ2-7, with 10 bases aligning to TRBD2. CDR1 and CDR2 (germline): LGHDT, YNNKEL (reference sequence). Trimming cost V 0 bases and J 5 bases; bases outside gene matches: 10. The CDR3 loop spans 17 amino acids. The CDR3: CASSQEFGTSGTHEQYF. The CDR3 coding sequence is TGTGCCAGCAGCCAAGAATTTGGCACTAGCGGGACCCACGAGCAGTACTTC.

This clone has a single count. The chain links TRBV6-4 to TRBJ1-1, with 8 bases that match TRBD1. Trimming at V came to 6 bases and at J to 2 bases, leaving 8 bases not matched to a gene. Germline V lookup: CDR1 MRHNA, CDR2 SNTAGT. The CDR3 runs 15 residues. In DNA, the CDR3 is TGTGCCAGCAGACTTAGACAGGGGACTAACACTGAAGCTTTCTTT. Residues: CASRLRQGTNTEAFF.

The chain recombines TRBV7-9 with TRBJ1-1; 7 nucleotides align to TRBD1. Germline CDR1 reads SEHNR; CDR2 reads FQNEAQ (reference sequence). The CDR3 is 16 residues long. The V segment lost 5 bases and the J segment 3 bases; nucleotides outside the gene matches: 12. This CDR3 reads CASSPRMRGRDTEAFF. The CDR3 DNA reads TGTGCCAGCAGCCCCCGAATGAGGGGGCGCGACACTGAAGCTTTCTTT.